This T cell receptor (beta chain) was captured in a study of blood T cell repertoires in COVID-19. Turning to the study itself: Researchers got acute and convalescent COVID-19 samples from the United States, Italy and Spain. In each case, the material was cDNA or gDNA derived from T cells, B-cell-depleted T cells, or PBMCs.

Original methodology: By means of reference gene primer amplification, nucleated cell counts were estimated. Only in-frame clones appear in the TCRdb table, and some are missing; sequencing was by immunoSEQ multiplex PCR. From that table come the V and J calls and clone size; the DNA was used to work out D and trimming. Of 110,000 or so clones listed, about 88% are singletons. Per germline, CDR1 KGHSH and CDR2 LQKENI. The ends were cut back, 1 base at V and 1 base at J, with 18 bases in the middle. CDR3 length: 18 residues. This clonotype was sampled from a man aged 40-50 years with acute or convalescent COVID-19. This chain connects TRBV18 to TRBJ2-3; possibly TRBD2 for D (6 bases). The sample comprised peripheral blood. The CDR3 region has the DNA TGTGCCAGCTCACCACTTACCGCTAGCGCCGGGGGCACAGATACGCAGTATTTT. It yields the protein CASSPLTASAGGTDTQYF.